This T cell receptor beta chain was observed in a study of blood T cells in healthy people across ages. Study-level findings and limits: The study found more naive CD4+ cells and higher diversity in long-lived than aged donors.

Remarks on this clonotype: Its antigen is as yet unknown.

The authors ran a second PCR of about 6 to 11 cycles using a sample-barcoded 5' primer and a J-beta primer mix. TCRdb reprocessed the 5' RACE reads via MiXCR and lists one record per CDR3 protein. In the table there are more than 1,000,000 distinct CDR3 sequences, around 27% of which are singletons. Trimming removed 3 bases at V and 6 bases at J, with 11 bases between. The germline V gene encodes CDR1 SQVTM and CDR2 ANQGSEA. This CDR3 has 13 amino acids. These data also featured in a second study, about T cells of mothers and their children.

This clonotype originated in a girl under 10 years old in good health. The rearrangement links TRBV29-1 to TRBJ2-2; D is perhaps TRBD1 or TRBD2 (5 bases each). Material for sequencing was blood. This chain's CDR3 is CSVDSGQAGELFF. The CDR3, as DNA: TGCAGCGTTGATTCGGGGCAGGCCGGGGAGCTGTTTTTT.